This TCR beta chain was identified during a study of naive and memory T cell subsets. The beta constant-region primer was an equimolar mix of two oligonucleotides covering TRBC1 and TRBC2. Nested alpha and beta constant-region primers with the SP2 primer drove four PCR rounds on ligated cDNA. In TCRdb, the UMI-ligation and nested PCR reads were re-called with MiXCR into one record per CDR3 protein. The table shows 7,000 to 9,000 distinct CDR3 sequences, with over 25% occurring only once. In its sample, this clonotype was seen a few times. Its antigen is currently unknown. CMV status came from CD4+ IFNgamma after overnight CMV lysate stimulation. Cells stained for CD3, CD4, CD8, CD45RA and CD27 were sorted into four subsets. Sorting gates: effector memory CD45RA-CD27-, EMRA CD45RA+CD27-. Trimming cost V 0 bases and J 4 bases, with 10 bases left between them. The CDR3 covers 15 residues. The V gene's germline CDR1 is LGHNA and CDR2 YSLEER.

The study, taken as a whole, reports: Between naive and memory subsets, TCR abundance power law exponents differed.

The clonotype originates from a human donor in good health. The rearrangement links TRBV4-3 to TRBJ2-1; D remains unclear. Sequencing was done on a sample of CD8+ TEMRA cells from blood. Subset denoted: effector memory re-expressing CD45RA, CD45RA+ CD27-. CDR3 residues: CASSQDWSLYNEQFF. DNA for the CDR3: TGCGCCAGCAGCCAAGATTGGTCCCTTTACAATGAGCAGTTCTTC.